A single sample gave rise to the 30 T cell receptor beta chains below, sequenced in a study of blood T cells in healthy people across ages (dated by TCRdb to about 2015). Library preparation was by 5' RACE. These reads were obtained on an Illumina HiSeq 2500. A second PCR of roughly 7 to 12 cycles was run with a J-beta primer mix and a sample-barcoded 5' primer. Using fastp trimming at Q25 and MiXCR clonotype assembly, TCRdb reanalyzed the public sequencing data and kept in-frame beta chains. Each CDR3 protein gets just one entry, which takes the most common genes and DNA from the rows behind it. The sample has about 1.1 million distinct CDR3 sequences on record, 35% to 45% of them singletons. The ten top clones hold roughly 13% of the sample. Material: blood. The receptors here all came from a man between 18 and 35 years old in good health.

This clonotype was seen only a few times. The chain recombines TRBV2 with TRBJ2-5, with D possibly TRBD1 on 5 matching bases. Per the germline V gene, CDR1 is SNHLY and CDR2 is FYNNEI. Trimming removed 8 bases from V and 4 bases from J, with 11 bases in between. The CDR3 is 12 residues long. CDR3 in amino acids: CASGVGPETQYF. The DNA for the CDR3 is TGTGCCAGCGGAGTGGGGCCAGAGACCCAGTACTTC. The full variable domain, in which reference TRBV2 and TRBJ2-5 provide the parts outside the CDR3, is EPEVTQTPSHQVTQMGQEVILRCVPISNHLYFYWYRQILGQKVEFLVSFYNNEISEKSEIFDDQFSVERPDGSNFTLKIRSTKLEDSAMYFCASGVGPETQYFGPGTRLLVL.

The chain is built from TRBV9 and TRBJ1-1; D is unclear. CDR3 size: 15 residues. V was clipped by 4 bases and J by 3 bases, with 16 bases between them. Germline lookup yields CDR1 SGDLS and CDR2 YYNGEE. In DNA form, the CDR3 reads TGTGCCAGCAGCCCCAAATTCTCAGAGGACACTGAAGCTTTCTTT. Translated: CASSPKFSEDTEAFF.

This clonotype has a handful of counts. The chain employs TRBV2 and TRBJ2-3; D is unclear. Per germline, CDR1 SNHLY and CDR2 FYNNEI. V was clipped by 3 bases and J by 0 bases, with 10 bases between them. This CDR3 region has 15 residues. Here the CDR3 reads CASSDDTPSTDTQYF. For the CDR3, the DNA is TGTGCCAGCAGTGATGACACCCCTAGCACAGATACGCAGTATTTT.

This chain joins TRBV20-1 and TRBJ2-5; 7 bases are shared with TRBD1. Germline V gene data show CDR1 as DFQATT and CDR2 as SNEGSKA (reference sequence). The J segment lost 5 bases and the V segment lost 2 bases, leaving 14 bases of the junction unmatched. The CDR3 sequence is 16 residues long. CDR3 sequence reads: CSARTKGQVQSETQYF. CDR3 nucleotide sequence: TGCAGTGCTAGAACGAAAGGACAGGTCCAATCGGAGACCCAGTACTTC.

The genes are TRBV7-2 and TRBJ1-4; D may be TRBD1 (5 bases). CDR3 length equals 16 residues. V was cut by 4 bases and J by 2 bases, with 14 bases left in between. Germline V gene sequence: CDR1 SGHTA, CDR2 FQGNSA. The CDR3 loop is CASSSERRQTNEKLFF. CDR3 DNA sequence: TGTGCCAGCAGCTCCGAGCGGAGACAGACTAATGAAAAACTGTTTTTT.

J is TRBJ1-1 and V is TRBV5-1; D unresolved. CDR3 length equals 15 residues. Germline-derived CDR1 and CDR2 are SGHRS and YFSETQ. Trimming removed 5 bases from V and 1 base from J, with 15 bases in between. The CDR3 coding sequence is TGCGCCAGCAGAGGTCCAAACGGAGCGAACACTGAAGCTTTCTTT. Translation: CASRGPNGANTEAFF.

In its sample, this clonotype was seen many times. The CDR3: CSASGGLNQPQHF. CDR3 DNA sequence: TGCAGCGCCTCCGGGGGGCTTAATCAGCCCCAGCATTTT. This chain joins TRBV29-1 and TRBJ1-5; tentative D call: TRBD1 (6 bases). V lost 7 bases and J lost 4, with 14 bases in between. Germline values: CDR1 SQVTM, CDR2 ANQGSEA. CDR3 length: 13 residues.

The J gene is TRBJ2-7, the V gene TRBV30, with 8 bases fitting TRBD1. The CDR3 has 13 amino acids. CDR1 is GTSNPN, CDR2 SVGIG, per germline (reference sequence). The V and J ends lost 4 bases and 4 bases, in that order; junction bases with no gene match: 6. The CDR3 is CAWKAGTGYEQYF. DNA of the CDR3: TGTGCCTGGAAGGCGGGGACAGGATACGAGCAGTACTTC.

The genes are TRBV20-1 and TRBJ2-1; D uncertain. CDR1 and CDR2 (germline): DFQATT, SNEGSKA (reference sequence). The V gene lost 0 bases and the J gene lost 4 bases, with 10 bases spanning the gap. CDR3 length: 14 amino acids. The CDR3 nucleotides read TGCAGTGCTAGAGATCGGGCCTCGTACAATGAGCAGTTCTTC. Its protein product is CSARDRASYNEQFF.

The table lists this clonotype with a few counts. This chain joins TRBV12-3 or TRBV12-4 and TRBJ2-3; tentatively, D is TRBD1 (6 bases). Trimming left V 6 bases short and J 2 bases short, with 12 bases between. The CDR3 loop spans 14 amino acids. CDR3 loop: CASSQGQITDTQYF. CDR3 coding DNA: TGTGCCAGCAGCCAAGGACAGATCACAGATACGCAGTATTTT.

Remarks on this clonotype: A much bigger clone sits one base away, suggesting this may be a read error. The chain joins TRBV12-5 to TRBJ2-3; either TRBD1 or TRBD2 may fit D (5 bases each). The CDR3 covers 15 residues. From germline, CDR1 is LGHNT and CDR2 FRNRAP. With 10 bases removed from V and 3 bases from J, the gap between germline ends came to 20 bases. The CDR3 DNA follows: TGTGCTATCCCCCGATCTTGGGGGACGACAGATACGCAGTATTTT. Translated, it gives CAIPRSWGTTDTQYF.

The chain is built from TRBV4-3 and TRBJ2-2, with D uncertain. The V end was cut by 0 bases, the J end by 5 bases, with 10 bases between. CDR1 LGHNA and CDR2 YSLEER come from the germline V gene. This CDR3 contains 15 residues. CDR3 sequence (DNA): TGCGCCAGCAGCCAAGAGCGTGTCGCGACCGGGGAGCTGTTTTTT. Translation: CASSQERVATGELFF.

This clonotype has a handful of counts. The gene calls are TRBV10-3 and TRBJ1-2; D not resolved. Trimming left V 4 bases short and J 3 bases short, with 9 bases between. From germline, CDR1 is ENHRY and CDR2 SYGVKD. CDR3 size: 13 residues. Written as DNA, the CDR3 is TGTGCCATCAGTGGCCCAGGATACTATGGCTACACCTTC. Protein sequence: CAISGPGYYGYTF.

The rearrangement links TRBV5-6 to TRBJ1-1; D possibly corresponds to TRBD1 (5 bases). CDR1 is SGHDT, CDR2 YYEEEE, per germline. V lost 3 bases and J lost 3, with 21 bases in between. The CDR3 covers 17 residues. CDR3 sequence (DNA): TGTGCCAGCAGCTCCAATAGCCTCGGGGCGAGGTACACTGAAGCTTTCTTT. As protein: CASSSNSLGARYTEAFF.

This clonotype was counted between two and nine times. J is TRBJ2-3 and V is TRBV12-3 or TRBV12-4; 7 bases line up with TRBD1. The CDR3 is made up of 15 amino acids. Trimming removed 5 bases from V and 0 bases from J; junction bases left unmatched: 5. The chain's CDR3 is CASSPTGESTDTQYF. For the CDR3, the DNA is TGTGCCAGCAGTCCTACAGGGGAAAGCACAGATACGCAGTATTTT.

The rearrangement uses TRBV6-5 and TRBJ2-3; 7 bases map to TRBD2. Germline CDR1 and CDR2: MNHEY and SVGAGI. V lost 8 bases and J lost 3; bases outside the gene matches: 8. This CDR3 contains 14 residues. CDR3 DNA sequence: TGTGCCAGCTGGGGCGGGGGAGTTACAGATACGCAGTATTTT. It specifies CASWGGGVTDTQYF.

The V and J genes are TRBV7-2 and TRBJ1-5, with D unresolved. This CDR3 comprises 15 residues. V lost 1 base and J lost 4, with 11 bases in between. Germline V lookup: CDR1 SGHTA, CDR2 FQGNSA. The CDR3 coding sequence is TGTGCCAGCAGCTTAGGGGTGCTGAGGAATCAGCCCCAGCATTTT. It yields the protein CASSLGVLRNQPQHF.

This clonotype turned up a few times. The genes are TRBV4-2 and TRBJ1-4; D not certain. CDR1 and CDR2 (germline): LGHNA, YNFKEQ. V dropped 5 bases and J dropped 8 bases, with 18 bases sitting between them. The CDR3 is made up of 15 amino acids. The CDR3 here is CASSVIEGGLEKLFF. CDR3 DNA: TGTGCCAGCAGCGTCATCGAGGGAGGCTTAGAAAAACTGTTTTTT.

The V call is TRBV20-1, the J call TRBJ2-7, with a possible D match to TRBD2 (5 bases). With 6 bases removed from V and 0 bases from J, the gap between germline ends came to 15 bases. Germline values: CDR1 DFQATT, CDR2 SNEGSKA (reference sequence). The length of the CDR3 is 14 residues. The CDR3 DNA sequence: TGCAGTGCCAGGCGGCCGGGGAGCTCCTACGAGCAGTACTTC. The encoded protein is CSARRPGSSYEQYF.

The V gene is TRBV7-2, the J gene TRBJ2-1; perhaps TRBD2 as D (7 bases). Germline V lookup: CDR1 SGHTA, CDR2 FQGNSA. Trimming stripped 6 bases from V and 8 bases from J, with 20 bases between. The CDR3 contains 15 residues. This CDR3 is CASRTTRGAMDEQFF. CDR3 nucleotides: TGTGCCAGCAGAACGACCCGGGGGGCCATGGATGAGCAGTTCTTC.

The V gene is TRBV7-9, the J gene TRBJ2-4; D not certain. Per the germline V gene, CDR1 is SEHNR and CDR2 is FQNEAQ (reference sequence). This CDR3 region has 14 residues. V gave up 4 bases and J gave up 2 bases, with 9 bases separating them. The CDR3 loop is CASSSQVTKNIQYF. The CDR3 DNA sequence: TGTGCCAGCAGCTCTCAGGTTACCAAAAACATTCAGTACTTC.

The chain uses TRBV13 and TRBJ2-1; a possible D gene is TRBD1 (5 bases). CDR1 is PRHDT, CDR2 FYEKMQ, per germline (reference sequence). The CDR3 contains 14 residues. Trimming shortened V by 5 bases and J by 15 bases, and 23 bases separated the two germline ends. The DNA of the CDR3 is TGTGCCAGCAGCATCGACCAGGGTCTGCTCCATCGGTTCTTC. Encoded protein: CASSIDQGLLHRFF. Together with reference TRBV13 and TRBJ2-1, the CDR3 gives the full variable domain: AAGVIQSPRHLIKEKRETATLKCYPIPRHDTVYWYQQGPGQDPQFLISFYEKMQSDKGSIPDRFSAQQFSDYHSELNMSSLELGDSALYFCASSIDQGLLHRFFGPGTRLTVL.

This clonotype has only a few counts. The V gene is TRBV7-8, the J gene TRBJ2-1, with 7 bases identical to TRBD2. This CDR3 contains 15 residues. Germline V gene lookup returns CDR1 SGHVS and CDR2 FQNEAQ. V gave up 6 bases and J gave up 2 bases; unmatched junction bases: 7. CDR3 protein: CASRLSGPAYNEQFF. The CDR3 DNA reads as TGTGCCAGCAGACTTAGCGGGCCCGCCTACAATGAGCAGTTCTTC. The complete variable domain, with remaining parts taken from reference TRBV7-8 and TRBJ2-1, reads GAGVSQSPRYKVAKRGQDVALRCDPISGHVSLFWYQQALGQGPEFLTYFQNEAQLDKSGLPSDRFFAERPEGSVSTLKIQRTQQEDSAVYLCASRLSGPAYNEQFFGPGTRLTVL.

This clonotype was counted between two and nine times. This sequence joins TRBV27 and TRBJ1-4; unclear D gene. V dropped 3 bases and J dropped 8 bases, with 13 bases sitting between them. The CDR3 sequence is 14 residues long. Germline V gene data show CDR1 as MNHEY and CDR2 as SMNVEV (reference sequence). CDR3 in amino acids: CASSFGRADEKLFF. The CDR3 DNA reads TGTGCCAGCAGTTTTGGGAGGGCTGACGAAAAACTGTTTTTT.

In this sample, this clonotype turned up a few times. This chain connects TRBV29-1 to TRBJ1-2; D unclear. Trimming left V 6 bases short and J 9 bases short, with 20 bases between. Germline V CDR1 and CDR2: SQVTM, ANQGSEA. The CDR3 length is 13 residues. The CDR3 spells CSVEPTTPSSYTF. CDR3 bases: TGCAGCGTCGAACCAACGACCCCTTCTAGCTACACCTTC.

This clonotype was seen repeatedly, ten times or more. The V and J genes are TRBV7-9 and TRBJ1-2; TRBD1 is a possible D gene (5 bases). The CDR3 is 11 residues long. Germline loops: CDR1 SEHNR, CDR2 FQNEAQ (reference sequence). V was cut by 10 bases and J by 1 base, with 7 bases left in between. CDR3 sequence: CAIRVNYGYTF. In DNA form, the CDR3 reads TGTGCCATCAGGGTTAACTATGGCTACACCTTC.

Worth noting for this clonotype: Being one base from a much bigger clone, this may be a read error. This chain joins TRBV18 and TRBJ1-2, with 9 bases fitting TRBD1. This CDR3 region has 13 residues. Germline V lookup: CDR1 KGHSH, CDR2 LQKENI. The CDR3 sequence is CTSSPGTGNGYTF. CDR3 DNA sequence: TGTACCAGCTCACCCGGGACAGGGAATGGCTACACCTTC.

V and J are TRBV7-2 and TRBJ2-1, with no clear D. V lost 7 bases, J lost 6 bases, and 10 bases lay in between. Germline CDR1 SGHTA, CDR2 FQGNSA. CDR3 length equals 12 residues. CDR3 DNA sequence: TGTGCCAGCACCATTTTAACCAATGAGCAGTTCTTC. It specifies CASTILTNEQFF. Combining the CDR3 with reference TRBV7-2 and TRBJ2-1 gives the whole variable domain GAGVSQSPSNKVTEKGKDVELRCDPISGHTALYWYRQSLGQGLEFLIYFQGNSAPDKSGLPSDRFSAERTGGSVSTLTIQRTQQEDSAVYLCASTILTNEQFFGPGTRLTVL.

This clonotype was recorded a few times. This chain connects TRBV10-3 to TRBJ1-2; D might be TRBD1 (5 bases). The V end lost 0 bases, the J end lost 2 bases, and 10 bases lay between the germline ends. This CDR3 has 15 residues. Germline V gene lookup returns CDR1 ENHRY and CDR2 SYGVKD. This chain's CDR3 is CAISESLGGNYGYTF. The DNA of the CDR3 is TGTGCCATCAGTGAGTCCCTGGGGGGGAACTATGGCTACACCTTC.

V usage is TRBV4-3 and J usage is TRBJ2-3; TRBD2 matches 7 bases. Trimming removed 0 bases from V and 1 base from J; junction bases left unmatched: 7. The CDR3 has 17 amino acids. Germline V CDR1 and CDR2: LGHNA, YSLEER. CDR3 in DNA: TGCGCCAGCAGCCAAGATTCAACTAGCGCACGCACAGATACGCAGTATTTT. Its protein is CASSQDSTSARTDTQYF.